This T cell receptor beta chain was captured in a study of blood T cell repertoires in COVID-19. At the level of the study: COVID-19 samples collected from the United States, Italy and Spain covered acute and convalescent phases. PBMCs, B-cell-depleted T cells, or T cells were the source of the cDNA or gDNA that made up the material.

In the original processing: From reference gene primer amplification, estimates of nucleated cell counts were derived. Profiling relied on immunoSEQ multiplex PCR, and the TCRdb table lists in-frame clones only, not all of them. The DNA gave D and trimming, while V, J and clone size come from that table. The sample includes roughly 250,000 clones, 79% of them seen just once. This CDR3 has 12 amino acids. Germline CDR1 MNHEY, CDR2 SVGAGI. Trimming at V came to 2 bases and at J to 8 bases, leaving 0 bases not matched to a gene. The clonotype originates from a woman aged 40-49 years with active or convalescent COVID-19. The chain has TRBV6-5 and TRBJ1-2; the match to TRBD1 covers 9 bases. Sequencing used peripheral blood. The CDR3 sequence: CASSYGQGGYTF. For the CDR3, the DNA is TGTGCCAGCAGTTACGGACAGGGGGGCTACACCTTC.